Listed below are T cell receptor beta chains from one sample, sequenced in a study of blood T cell repertoires in COVID-19. Assay: immunoSEQ multiplex PCR; the TCRdb copy retains only in-frame clones and omits some. The sample has about 140,000 clones, about 74% seen once. Sequenced sample: peripheral blood. These receptors were obtained from a man in his fifties or sixties with acute or convalescent COVID-19. Both conserved end residues are part of each CDR3. Fields, in order: V gene, J gene, clone size, D gene, CDR3 DNA, CDR3 protein. The D gene is left open where the match is weak. Not all rows give a size; the values are once, few, many and, for expanded clones, a class.

TRBV6-5,TRBJ1-2,-,-,TGTGCCAGCACCAAATGGGAGGAAAACTATGGCTACACCTTC,CASTKWEENYGYTF
TRBV25-1,TRBJ1-5,-,TRBD1,TGTGCCAGCAGTGGAACAGGGGGCCATCAGCCCCAGCATTTT,CASSGTGGHQPQHF
TRBV2,TRBJ1-2,few,-,TGTGCCAGCCGGCAGGCCCCTGATGGCTACACCTTC,CASRQAPDGYTF
TRBV6-1,TRBJ1-5,-,TRBD1,TGTGCCAGCAGTGAAGCGCGCAGGGGGCGACAGCCCCAGCATTTT,CASSEARRGRQPQHF
TRBV3-1/TRBV3-2,TRBJ1-3,-,-,TGTGCCAGCAGCCAGGGGACAAGCTCTGGAAACACCATATATTTT,CASSQGTSSGNTIYF
TRBV7-9,TRBJ1-6,-,-,TGTGCCAGCAGCTTCCCTTTGAATTCACCCCTCCACTTT,CASSFPLNSPLHF
TRBV5-4,TRBJ1-4,-,TRBD1,TGTGCCAGCACTGGGACAGGGAGTAATGAAAAACTGTTTTTT,CASTGTGSNEKLFF
TRBV18,TRBJ2-5,-,TRBD2,TGTGCCAGCTCACCACAGGGACTAGCGGTGGGTTGGACCCAGTACTTC,CASSPQGLAVGWTQYF
TRBV2,TRBJ2-5,-,-,TGTGCCAGCTTGAAGAGGAGGGGCCAAGAGACCCAGTACTTC,CASLKRRGQETQYF
TRBV19,TRBJ1-1,-,TRBD1,TGTGCCAGTAGTAGACCAGACAGGGGGCCTGAAGCTTTCTTT,CASSRPDRGPEAFF
TRBV5-1,TRBJ2-1,-,TRBD1,TGCGCCAGCAGCGGGGAGGGACAGGGGTTTGGGGAGCAGTTCTTC,CASSGEGQGFGEQFF
TRBV10-1,TRBJ2-7,-,-,TGCGCCAGCAGTGAGTCAGGAGACAGGTCCTACGAGCAGTACTTC,CASSESGDRSYEQYF
TRBV7-3,TRBJ2-1,-,TRBD2,TGTGCCAGCAGCAGGACTAGCGGGGGGTCCAATGAGCAGTTCTTC,CASSRTSGGSNEQFF
TRBV5-6,TRBJ1-5,once,-,TGTGCCAGCAGCTCGACAGCTAACCATCAGCCCCAGCATTTT,CASSSTANHQPQHF
TRBV25-1,TRBJ1-1,-,TRBD1,TGTGCCAGCACCCCGCCCCCGGGACAGGGGACTGAAGCTTTCTTT,CASTPPPGQGTEAFF
TRBV7-9,TRBJ1-1,-,-,TGTGCCAGCAGCTTAGGGGGCGTAACTGAAGCTTTCTTT,CASSLGGVTEAFF
TRBV4-1,TRBJ1-5,-,TRBD1,TGCGCCAGCAGCCAAGGGAGGGGACAGGGGGTTTCTGGGAATCAGCCCCAGCATTTT,CASSQGRGQGVSGNQPQHF
TRBV2,TRBJ2-3,-,TRBD1,TGTGCCAGCAGGGGGACAGGACCAGATACGCAGTATTTT,CASRGTGPDTQYF
TRBV11-2,TRBJ2-4,-,TRBD1,TGTGCCACCGGGACAGTTTTAGCCAAAAACATTCAGTACTTC,CATGTVLAKNIQYF
TRBV14,TRBJ2-5,few,-,TGTGCCAGCAGCCCCCGGACGGGAGAGGGAGAGACCCAGTACTTC,CASSPRTGEGETQYF
TRBV19,TRBJ1-5,-,TRBD1,TGTGCCAGCCAAACCCAGGGGGCCGGCAATCAGCCCCAGCATTTT,CASQTQGAGNQPQHF
TRBV6-5,TRBJ1-1,-,-,TGTGCCAGCAGTTACCTATCTGCGGGAACTGAAGCTTTCTTT,CASSYLSAGTEAFF
TRBV2,TRBJ2-1,-,-,TGTGCCAGCAGTGAAGGGGGCAGGGCTTACAATGAGCAGTTCTTC,CASSEGGRAYNEQFF
TRBV18,TRBJ1-5,-,TRBD1,TGTGCCAGCTCAACAGGGGACGGAAAGCCCCAGCATTTT,CASSTGDGKPQHF
TRBV11-3,TRBJ2-3,-,TRBD1,TGTGCCAGCAGCTTAGAATTGGGACAGGGCTCAGATACGCAGTATTTT,CASSLELGQGSDTQYF
TRBV15,TRBJ2-5,-,TRBD1,TGTGCCACCAGCAGAACCGGGACAGGGGGAGAGACCCAGTACTTC,CATSRTGTGGETQYF
TRBV2,TRBJ1-2,few,-,TGTGCCAGCAGCCCTCCGGGGGAACCCTATGGCTACACCTTC,CASSPPGEPYGYTF
TRBV9,TRBJ1-1,-,TRBD1,TGTGCCAGCAGCGTAGGGACAGGGGTTGGTGAAGCTTTCTTT,CASSVGTGVGEAFF
TRBV7-9,TRBJ1-2,-,TRBD1,TGTGCCAGCAGCTTACCGGGACAGGGGGCAGTAGTCTATGGCTACACCTTC,CASSLPGQGAVVYGYTF
TRBV6-2/TRBV6-3,TRBJ2-1,-,TRBD2,TGTGCCAGCAGCCGAGGGACTAGCGAGAGTGAGCAGTTCTTC,CASSRGTSESEQFF
TRBV10-3,TRBJ2-1,-,TRBD1,TGTGCCATCAGTGAGTCAAAGGACAGGGGCATTCGGGATGAGCAGTTCTTC,CAISESKDRGIRDEQFF
TRBV5-4,TRBJ2-1,-,TRBD2,TGTGCCAGCAGCTCACCGGGACTAGCGACCAATGAGCAGTTCTTC,CASSSPGLATNEQFF
TRBV6-2/TRBV6-3,TRBJ2-5,-,TRBD1,TGTGCCAGCAGTATGCGGACAGGGGGCAGTGAGACCCAGTACTTC,CASSMRTGGSETQYF
TRBV9,TRBJ1-1,-,TRBD1,TGTGCCAGCAGCGTAGATATGGCAGGGGGCCAGAACACTGAAGCTTTCTTT,CASSVDMAGGQNTEAFF
TRBV4-2,TRBJ1-2,-,TRBD1,TGTGCCAGCAGCCAAGAGAAAGGGACAGGGTTTGGCTACACCTTC,CASSQEKGTGFGYTF
TRBV2,TRBJ2-2,few,TRBD1,TGTGCCAGCAGTGAAAACAGGGGGGTATACACCGGGGAGCTGTTTTTT,CASSENRGVYTGELFF
TRBV19,TRBJ2-2,-,TRBD1,TGTGCCAGTAGTTCCCCGGGACAGGGCTACACCGGGGAGCTGTTTTTT,CASSSPGQGYTGELFF
TRBV3-1/TRBV3-2,TRBJ2-1,-,-,TGTGCCAGCAGCCAACAGGGAACCTACAATGAGCAGTTCTTC,CASSQQGTYNEQFF
TRBV29-1,TRBJ1-2,-,-,TGCAGCGTTGAATTACAGGGCTCCTATGGCTACACCTTC,CSVELQGSYGYTF
TRBV11-2,TRBJ1-4,-,-,TGTGCCAGCAGCGGCGGGTCAGCCGGTAATGAAAAACTGTTTTTT,CASSGGSAGNEKLFF
TRBV29-1,TRBJ2-5,-,-,TGCAGCGTTGACAAAGGGGGAGCGTACCAAGAGACCCAGTACTTC,CSVDKGGAYQETQYF
TRBV2,TRBJ1-2,-,-,TGTGCCAGCAGTGAAGCGCAGAACTATGGCTACACCTTC,CASSEAQNYGYTF
TRBV15,TRBJ1-5,-,-,TGTGCCACCAGCAGAGATCGGGGGGTCAATCAGCCCCAGCATTTT,CATSRDRGVNQPQHF
TRBV2,TRBJ1-6,few,TRBD1,TGTGCCAGCAGTGGACGACAGGGGAGTTCACCCCTCCACTTT,CASSGRQGSSPLHF
TRBV5-1,TRBJ2-2,-,TRBD2,TGCGCCCGCAGCTTTGGTCCTACCGGGGGGGCACATAGAACCGCAAACACCGGGGAGCTGTTTTTT,CARSFGPTGGAHRTANTGELFF
TRBV6-1,TRBJ2-7,-,-,TGTGCCAGCAGTGAAAGAGGGGGCGAGCAGTACTTC,CASSERGGEQYF
TRBV5-1,TRBJ1-1,-,TRBD1,TGCGCCAGCAGCTCTTTATACAGTGGTACCGGGACAGGGAACACTGAAGCTTTCTTT,CASSSLYSGTGTGNTEAFF
TRBV5-1,TRBJ2-2,-,TRBD2,TGCGCCAGCAGCTTGAGTCTAGCGGGGGAGAACACCGGGGAGCTGTTTTTT,CASSLSLAGENTGELFF
TRBV5-1,TRBJ2-4,-,TRBD2,TGCGCCAGCAGCTTGGTTGAGGGCGGGAGTAACATTCAGTACTTC,CASSLVEGGSNIQYF
TRBV6-6,TRBJ1-6,few,TRBD1,TGTGCCAGCAGTACCTCAGGGGGTAATTCACCCCTCCACTTT,CASSTSGGNSPLHF
TRBV21-1,TRBJ2-3,-,-,TGTGCCAGCAGCTCAGAGCGGGGGGGTATAGATACGCAGTATTTT,CASSSERGGIDTQYF
TRBV4-1,TRBJ1-6,few,TRBD1,TGCGCCAGCAGCCAAGAAGTACTCCGGGACAGTAGCTATAATTCACCCCTCCACTTT,CASSQEVLRDSSYNSPLHF
TRBV5-1,TRBJ2-1,-,TRBD2,TGCGCCACCGGGACTAGCGGGGGGCGGGATGAGCAGTTCTTC,CATGTSGGRDEQFF
TRBV7-9,TRBJ1-1,few,-,TGTGCCAGCAGCTTCGTAGTAGAGAACACTGAAGCTTTCTTT,CASSFVVENTEAFF
TRBV30,TRBJ1-5,-,-,TGTGCCTGGGCGGTAGGGGGGGCTGGACAGCCCCAGCATTTT,CAWAVGGAGQPQHF
TRBV10-2,TRBJ1-5,-,-,TGCGCCAGCAGTGAGGCGGGGGCTTATCAGCCCCAGCATTTT,CASSEAGAYQPQHF